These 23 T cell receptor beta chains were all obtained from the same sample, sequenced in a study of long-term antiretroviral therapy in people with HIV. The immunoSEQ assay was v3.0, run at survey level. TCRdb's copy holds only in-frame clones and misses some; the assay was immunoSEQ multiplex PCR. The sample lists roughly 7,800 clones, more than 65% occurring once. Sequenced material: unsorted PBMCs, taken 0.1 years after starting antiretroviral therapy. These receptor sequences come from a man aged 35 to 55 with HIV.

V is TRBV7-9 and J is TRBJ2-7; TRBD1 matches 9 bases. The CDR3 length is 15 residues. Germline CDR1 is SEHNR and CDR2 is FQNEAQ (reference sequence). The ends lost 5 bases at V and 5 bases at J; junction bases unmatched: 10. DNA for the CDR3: TGTGCCAGCAGCCCTCCCGGGACAGGGATTCACGAGCAGTACTTC. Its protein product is CASSPPGTGIHEQYF. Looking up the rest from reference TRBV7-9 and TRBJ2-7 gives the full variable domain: DTGVSQNPRHKITKRGQNVTFRCDPISEHNRLYWYRQTLGQGPEFLTYFQNEAQLEKSRLLSDRFSAERPKGSFSTLEIQRTEQGDSAMYLCASSPPGTGIHEQYFGPGTRLTVT.

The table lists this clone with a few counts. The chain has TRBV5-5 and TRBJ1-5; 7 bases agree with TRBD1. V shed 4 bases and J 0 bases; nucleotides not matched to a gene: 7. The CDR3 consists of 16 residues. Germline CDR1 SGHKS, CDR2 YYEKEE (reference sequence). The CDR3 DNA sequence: TGTGCCAGCAGCATTGGGACAGTCCTTAGCAATCAGCCCCAGCATTTT. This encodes CASSIGTVLSNQPQHF. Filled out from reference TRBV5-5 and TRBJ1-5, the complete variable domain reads DAGVTQSPTHLIKTRGQQVTLRCSPISGHKSVSWYQQVLGQGPQFIFQYYEKEERGRGNFPDRFSARQFPNYSSELNVNALLLGDSALYLCASSIGTVLSNQPQHFGDGTRLSIL.

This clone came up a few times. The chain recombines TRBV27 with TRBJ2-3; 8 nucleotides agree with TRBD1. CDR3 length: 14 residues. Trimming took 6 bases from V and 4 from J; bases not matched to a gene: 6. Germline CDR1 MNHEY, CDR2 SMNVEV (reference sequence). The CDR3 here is CASRAGTGPDTQYF. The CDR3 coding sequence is TGTGCCAGCAGGGCCGGGACAGGTCCAGATACGCAGTATTTT.

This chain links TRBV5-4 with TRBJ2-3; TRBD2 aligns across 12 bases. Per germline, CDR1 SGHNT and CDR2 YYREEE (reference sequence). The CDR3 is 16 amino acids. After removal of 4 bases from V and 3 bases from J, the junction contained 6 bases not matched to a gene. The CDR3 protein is CASSTRTSGETDTQYF. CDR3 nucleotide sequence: TGTGCCAGCAGCACTCGGACTAGCGGGGAAACAGATACGCAGTATTTT.

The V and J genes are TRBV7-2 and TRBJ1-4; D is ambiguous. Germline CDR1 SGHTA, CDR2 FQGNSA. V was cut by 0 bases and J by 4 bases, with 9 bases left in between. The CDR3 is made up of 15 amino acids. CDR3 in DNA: TGTGCCAGCAGCTTAGCGTCAGAAGATAATGAAAAACTGTTTTTT. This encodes CASSLASEDNEKLFF.

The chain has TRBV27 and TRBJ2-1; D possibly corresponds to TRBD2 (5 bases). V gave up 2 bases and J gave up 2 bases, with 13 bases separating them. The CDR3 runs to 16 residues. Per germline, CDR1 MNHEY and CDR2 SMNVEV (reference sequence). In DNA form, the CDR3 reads TGTGCCAGCAGTTTAGATTGGCGGGTAGCCTACAATGAGCAGTTCTTC. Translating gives CASSLDWRVAYNEQFF.

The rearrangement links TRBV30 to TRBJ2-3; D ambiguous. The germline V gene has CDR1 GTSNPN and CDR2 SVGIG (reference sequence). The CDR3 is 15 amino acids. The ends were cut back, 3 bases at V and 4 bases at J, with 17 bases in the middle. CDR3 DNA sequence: TGTGCCTGGAGACCCACAAGCCTCCGCCCAGATACGCAGTATTTT. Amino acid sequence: CAWRPTSLRPDTQYF. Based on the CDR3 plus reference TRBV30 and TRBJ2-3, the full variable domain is SQTIHQWPATLVQPVGSPLSLECTVEGTSNPNLYWYRQAAGRGLQLLFYSVGIGQISSEVPQNLSASRPQDRQFILSSKKLLLSDSGFYLCAWRPTSLRPDTQYFGPGTRLTVL.

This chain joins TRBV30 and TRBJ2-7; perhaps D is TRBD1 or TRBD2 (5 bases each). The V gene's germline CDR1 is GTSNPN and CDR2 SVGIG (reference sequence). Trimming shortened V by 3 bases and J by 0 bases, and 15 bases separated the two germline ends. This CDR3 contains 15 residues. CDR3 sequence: CAWSVGTGSSYEQYF. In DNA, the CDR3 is TGTGCCTGGAGCGTCGGGACGGGTAGCTCCTACGAGCAGTACTTC.

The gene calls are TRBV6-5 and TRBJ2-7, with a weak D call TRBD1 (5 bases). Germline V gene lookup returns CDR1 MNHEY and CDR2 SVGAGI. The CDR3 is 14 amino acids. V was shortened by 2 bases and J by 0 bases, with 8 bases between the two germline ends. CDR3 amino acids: CASSYGAYSYEQYF. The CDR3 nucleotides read TGTGCCAGCAGTTACGGGGCGTACTCCTACGAGCAGTACTTC.

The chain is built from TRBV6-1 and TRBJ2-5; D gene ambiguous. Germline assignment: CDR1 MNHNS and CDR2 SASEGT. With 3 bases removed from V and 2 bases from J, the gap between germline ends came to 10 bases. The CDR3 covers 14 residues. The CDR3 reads CASSEHQKQETQYF. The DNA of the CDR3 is TGTGCCAGCAGTGAGCATCAGAAACAAGAGACCCAGTACTTC.

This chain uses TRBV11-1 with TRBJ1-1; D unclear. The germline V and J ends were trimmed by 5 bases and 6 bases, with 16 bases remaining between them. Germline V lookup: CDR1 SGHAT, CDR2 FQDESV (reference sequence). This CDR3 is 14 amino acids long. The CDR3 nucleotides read TGTGCCAGCAGCCCGCTGGACTCTCGGGCTGAAGCTTTCTTT. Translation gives CASSPLDSRAEAFF. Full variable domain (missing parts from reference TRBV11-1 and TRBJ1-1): EAEVAQSPRYKITEKSQAVAFWCDPISGHATLYWYRQILGQGPELLVQFQDESVVDDSQLPKDRFSAERLKGVDSTLKIQPAELGDSAMYLCASSPLDSRAEAFFGQGTRLTVV.

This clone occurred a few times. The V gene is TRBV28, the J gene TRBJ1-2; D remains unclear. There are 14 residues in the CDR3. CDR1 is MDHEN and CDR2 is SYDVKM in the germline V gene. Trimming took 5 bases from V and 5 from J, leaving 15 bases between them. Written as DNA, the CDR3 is TGTGCCAGCAGTAGATCAGGCGTCTGGTATGGCTACACCTTC. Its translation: CASSRSGVWYGYTF.

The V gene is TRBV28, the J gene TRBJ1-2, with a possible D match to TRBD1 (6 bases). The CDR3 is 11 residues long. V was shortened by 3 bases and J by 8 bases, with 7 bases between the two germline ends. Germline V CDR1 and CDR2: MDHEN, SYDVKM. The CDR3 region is CASSLGGGYTF. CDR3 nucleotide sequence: TGTGCCAGCAGTTTGGGGGGCGGCTACACCTTC.

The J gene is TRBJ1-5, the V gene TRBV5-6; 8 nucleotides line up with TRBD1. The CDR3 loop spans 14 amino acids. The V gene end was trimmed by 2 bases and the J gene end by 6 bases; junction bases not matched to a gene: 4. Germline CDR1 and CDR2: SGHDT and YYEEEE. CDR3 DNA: TGTGCCAGCAGCTTAGGACAGGGTTCTCAGCCCCAGCATTTT. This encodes CASSLGQGSQPQHF.

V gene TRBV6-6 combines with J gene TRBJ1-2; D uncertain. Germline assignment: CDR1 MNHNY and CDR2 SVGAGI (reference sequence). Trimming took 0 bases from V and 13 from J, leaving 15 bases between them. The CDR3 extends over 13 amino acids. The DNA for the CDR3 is TGTGCCAGCAGTTACTCATCGGCCGGGTCCCTCACCTTC. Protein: CASSYSSAGSLTF.

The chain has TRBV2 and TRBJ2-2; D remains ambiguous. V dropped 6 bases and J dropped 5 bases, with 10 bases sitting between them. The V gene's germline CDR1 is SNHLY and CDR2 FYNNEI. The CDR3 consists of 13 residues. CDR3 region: CASRPDGTGELFF. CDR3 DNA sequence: TGTGCCAGCAGGCCGGACGGGACCGGGGAGCTGTTTTTT.

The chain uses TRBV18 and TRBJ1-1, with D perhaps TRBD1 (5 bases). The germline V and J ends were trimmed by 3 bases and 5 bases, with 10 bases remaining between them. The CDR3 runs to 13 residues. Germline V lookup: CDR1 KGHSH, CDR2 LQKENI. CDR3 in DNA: TGTGCCAGCTCACCTTCACCAGGGACTGAAGCTTTCTTT. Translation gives CASSPSPGTEAFF.

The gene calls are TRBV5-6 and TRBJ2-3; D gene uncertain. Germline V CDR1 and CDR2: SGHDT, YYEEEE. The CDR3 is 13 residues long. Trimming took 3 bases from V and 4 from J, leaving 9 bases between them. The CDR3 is CASSSNTPDTQYF. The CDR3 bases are TGTGCCAGCAGCTCTAACACCCCAGATACGCAGTATTTT.

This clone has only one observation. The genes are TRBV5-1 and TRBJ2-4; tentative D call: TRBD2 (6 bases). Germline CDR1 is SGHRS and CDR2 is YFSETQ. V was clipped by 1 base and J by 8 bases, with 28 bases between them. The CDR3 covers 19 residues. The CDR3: CASSLSGLSVSFGVDIQYF. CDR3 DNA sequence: TGCGCCAGCAGCTTGAGCGGACTAAGTGTGTCTTTTGGGGTCGACATTCAGTACTTC.

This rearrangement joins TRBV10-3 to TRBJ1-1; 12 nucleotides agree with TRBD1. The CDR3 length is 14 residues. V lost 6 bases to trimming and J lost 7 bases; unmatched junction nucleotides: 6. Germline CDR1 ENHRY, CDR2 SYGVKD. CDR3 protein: CAIRPGQGAGEAFF. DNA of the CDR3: TGTGCCATCAGGCCGGGACAGGGGGCGGGTGAAGCTTTCTTT.

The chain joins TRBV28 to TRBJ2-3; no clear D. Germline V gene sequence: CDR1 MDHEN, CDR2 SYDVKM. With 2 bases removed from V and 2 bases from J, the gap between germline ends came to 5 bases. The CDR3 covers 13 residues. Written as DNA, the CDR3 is TGTGCCAGCAGTTTAAGGAACACAGATACGCAGTATTTT. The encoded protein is CASSLRNTDTQYF.

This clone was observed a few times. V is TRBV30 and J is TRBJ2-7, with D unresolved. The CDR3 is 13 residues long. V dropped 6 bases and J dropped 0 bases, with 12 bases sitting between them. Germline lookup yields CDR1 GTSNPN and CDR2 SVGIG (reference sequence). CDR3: CACRGAFSYEQYF. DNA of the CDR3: TGTGCCTGCCGAGGCGCTTTCTCCTACGAGCAGTACTTC.

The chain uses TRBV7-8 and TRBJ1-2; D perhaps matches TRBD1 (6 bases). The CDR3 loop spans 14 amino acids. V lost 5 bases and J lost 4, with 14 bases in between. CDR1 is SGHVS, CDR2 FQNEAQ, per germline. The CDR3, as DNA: TGTGCCAGCAGCCCCCACAGGGATCCCTATGGCTACACCTTC. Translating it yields CASSPHRDPYGYTF.